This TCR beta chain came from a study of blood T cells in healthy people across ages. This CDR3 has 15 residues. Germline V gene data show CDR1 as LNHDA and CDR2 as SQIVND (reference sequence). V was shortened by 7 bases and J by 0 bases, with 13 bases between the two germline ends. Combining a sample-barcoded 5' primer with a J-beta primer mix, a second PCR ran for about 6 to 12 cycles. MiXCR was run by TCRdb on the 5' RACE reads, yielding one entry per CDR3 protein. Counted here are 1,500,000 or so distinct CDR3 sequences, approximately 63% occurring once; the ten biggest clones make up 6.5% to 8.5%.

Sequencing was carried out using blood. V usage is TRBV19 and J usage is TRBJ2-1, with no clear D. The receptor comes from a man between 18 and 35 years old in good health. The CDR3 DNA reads TGTGCCAGTAACTCCGCGCTGAGCTCCTACAATGAGCAGTTCTTC. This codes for CASNSALSSYNEQFF. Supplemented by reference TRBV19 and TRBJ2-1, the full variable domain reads DGGITQSPKYLFRKEGQNVTLSCEQNLNHDAMYWYRQDPGQGLRLIYYSQIVNDFQKGDIAEGYSVSREKKESFPLTVTSAQKNPTAFYLCASNSALSSYNEQFFGPGTRLTVL.